The following is a T cell receptor (beta chain) sequence with its context. This specimen belongs to a study of blood T cell repertoires in COVID-19. Profiling relied on immunoSEQ multiplex PCR, and the TCRdb table lists in-frame clones only, not all of them. The table includes about 270,000 clones, around 90% detected once. Individuals aged roughly 18 to 100 years were recruited from 24 US areas. The CDR3 extends over 16 amino acids. CDR1 and CDR2 from the germline V gene are MDHEN and SYDVKM. After removal of 6 bases from V and 3 bases from J, the junction contained 11 bases not matched to a gene. This receptor was taken from a woman in her twenties or thirties with acute COVID-19. The sample comprised PBMCs or T cells enriched from blood (not recorded which). J is TRBJ1-1 and V is TRBV28, with TRBD1 matching 9 bases. CDR3 residues: CASRGAPGQGHTEAFF. The CDR3 nucleotides read TGTGCCAGCAGGGGAGCACCGGGACAGGGTCACACTGAAGCTTTCTTT.